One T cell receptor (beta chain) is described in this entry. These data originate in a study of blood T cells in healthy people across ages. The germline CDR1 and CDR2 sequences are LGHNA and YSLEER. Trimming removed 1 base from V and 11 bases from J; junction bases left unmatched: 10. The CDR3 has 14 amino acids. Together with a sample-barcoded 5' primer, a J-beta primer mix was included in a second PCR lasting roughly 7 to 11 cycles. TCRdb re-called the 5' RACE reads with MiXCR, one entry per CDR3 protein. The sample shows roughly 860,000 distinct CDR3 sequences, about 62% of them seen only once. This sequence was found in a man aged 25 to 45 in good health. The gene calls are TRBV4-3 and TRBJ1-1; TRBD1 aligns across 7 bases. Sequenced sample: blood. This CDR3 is CASSQGQGRVRAFF. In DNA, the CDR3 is TGCGCCAGCAGCCAAGGACAGGGCCGAGTTCGTGCTTTCTTT.